The rows below give T cell receptor beta chains drawn from one sample of a study of regulatory T cells in long-lasting Graves disease. TCRdb re-called the multiplex PCR reads with MiXCR, one entry per CDR3 protein. The sample has 450,000 to 650,000 distinct CDR3 sequences; 15% to 20% are singletons. The sample also formed part of further work on T cells in Graves' hyperthyroidism and ophthalmopathy.

The sample here was peripheral blood mononuclear cells (PBMCs), taken at new diagnosis, from a patient treated with antithyroid drugs. The receptors stem from a woman aged 35 to 59 with Graves disease. The CDR3 runs from the conserved cysteine through the conserved F or W. D genes are given only for firm matches. Clone size, where shown, is once, few, many, or a class for clones that have expanded.

v_call	d_call	j_call	cdr3_length	clone_size	cdr3_aa	cdr3_nt
TRBV11-2	-	TRBJ2-1	14	many	CASSLVSKYNEQFF	TGTGCCAGCAGCTTAGTGTCCAAGTACAATGAGCAGTTCTTC
TRBV3-1	TRBD1	TRBJ2-7	15	-	CASSLPGTGLWEQYF	TGTGCCAGCAGCCTGCCCGGGACAGGGCTTTGGGAGCAGTACTTC
TRBV3-1	-	TRBJ2-7	15	many	CASSHPPGQMYEQYF	TGTGCCAGCAGCCATCCCCCCGGACAAATGTACGAGCAGTACTTC
TRBV9	-	TRBJ2-1	14	few	CASSVVRTFHEQFF	TGTGCCAGCAGCGTAGTTAGGACCTTCCATGAGCAGTTCTTC
TRBV12-3/TRBV12-4	-	TRBJ2-3	13	many	CASSPQTPRPQYF	TGTGCCAGCAGTCCTCAGACCCCAAGACCGCAGTATTTT
TRBV4-1	TRBD1	TRBJ1-2	14	-	CASSQPTGGAGYTF	TGCGCCAGCAGCCAACCCACAGGGGGCGCTGGCTACACCTTC
TRBV11-2	-	TRBJ1-6	15	few	CASSLAMANNSPLHF	TGTGCCAGCAGCTTAGCGATGGCCAATAATTCACCCCTCCACTTT
TRBV12-3/TRBV12-4	-	TRBJ1-4	14	many	CASSRGGGNEKLFF	TGTGCCAGCAGTAGAGGGGGAGGAAATGAAAAACTGTTTTTT
TRBV7-6	TRBD2	TRBJ2-1	18	many	CASSLAAERWLAGGRLFF	TGTGCCAGCAGCTTAGCGGCGGAGAGGTGGCTAGCGGGGGGGAGGCTGTTCTTC
TRBV3-1	-	TRBJ1-1	18	few	CASSQEFNLGGKNTEAFF	TGTGCCAGCAGCCAAGAATTCAACCTTGGGGGCAAGAACACTGAAGCTTTCTTT
TRBV4-1	TRBD2	TRBJ2-3	19	-	CASSRGARLAGGPTDTQYF	TGCGCCAGCAGCCGAGGGGCCAGACTAGCGGGGGGGCCAACCGATACGCAGTATTTT
TRBV12-3/TRBV12-4	-	TRBJ1-1	15	many	CASSLPRGENTEAFF	TGTGCCAGCAGTTTACCAAGAGGAGAGAACACTGAAGCTTTCTTT
TRBV20-1	TRBD1	TRBJ1-5	14	many	CSATDRGLAQPQHF	TGCAGTGCTACGGACAGGGGGCTGGCTCAGCCCCAGCATTTT
TRBV5-1	-	TRBJ2-7	15	few	CASSLGSTNSYEQYF	TGCGCCAGCAGCTTGGGATCGACAAACTCCTACGAGCAGTACTTC
TRBV20-1	TRBD1	TRBJ1-2	14	-	CSAYSRGRDYGYTF	TGCAGTGCTTATTCTAGGGGGCGCGACTATGGCTACACCTTC
TRBV18	TRBD1	TRBJ1-2	15	few	CASSPGQGTNYGYTF	TGTGCCAGCTCACCAGGACAGGGAACCAACTATGGCTACACCTTC
TRBV5-1	-	TRBJ2-7	15	few	CASSLDMGVRYEQYF	TGCGCCAGCAGCTTAGACATGGGAGTACGGTACGAGCAGTACTTC
TRBV5-1	TRBD1	TRBJ2-7	16	-	CASSLAGGQGSYEQYF	TGCGCCAGCAGCTTGGCGGGGGGACAGGGGTCCTACGAGCAGTACTTC
TRBV10-2	-	TRBJ2-3	14	-	CASSGGGGPGTQYF	TGCGCCAGCAGTGGAGGGGGGGGCCCGGGTACGCAGTATTTT
TRBV3-1	-	TRBJ1-2	18	-	CASSRAWMRGSRDYGYTF	TGTGCCAGCAGTCGCGCTTGGATGAGAGGGAGTAGGGACTATGGCTACACCTTC
TRBV18	TRBD2	TRBJ2-7	15	-	CASSPLAVAGGEQYF	TGTGCCAGCTCCCCCCTGGCGGTAGCGGGGGGAGAGCAGTACTTC
TRBV28	TRBD2	TRBJ2-2	18	once	CASSPRPLAGGETGELFF	TGTGCCAGCAGCCCCAGGCCCCTAGCGGGGGGGGAAACCGGGGAGCTGTTTTTT
TRBV27	TRBD1	TRBJ1-5	13	once	CASSTGGGQPQHF	TGTGCCAGCAGTACAGGGGGCGGTCAGCCCCAGCATTTT
TRBV12-3/TRBV12-4	-	TRBJ1-2	15	many	CASSTRLQASYGYTF	TGTGCCAGCAGTACCAGACTACAGGCCTCCTATGGCTACACCTTC
TRBV11-3	-	TRBJ1-1	14	many	CASGREGVITEAFF	TGTGCCAGCGGAAGGGAAGGGGTGATCACTGAAGCTTTCTTT
TRBV12-3/TRBV12-4	-	TRBJ1-1	14	many	CASSFGPGDTEAFF	TGTGCCAGCAGTTTCGGACCCGGTGACACTGAAGCTTTCTTT
TRBV15	-	TRBJ2-7	14	many	CATSGRDGNYEQYF	TGTGCCACTTCGGGTCGGGACGGAAACTACGAGCAGTACTTC
TRBV11-2	TRBD2	TRBJ2-1	19	many	CASSLARTSPTFLYNEQFF	TGTGCCAGCAGCTTAGCGCGGACTAGCCCGACCTTCCTATACAATGAGCAGTTCTTC
TRBV6-2/TRBV6-3	TRBD1	TRBJ1-6	16	many	CASTLTGDRVFSPLHF	TGTGCCAGCACCCTCACAGGGGACAGGGTCTTTTCACCCCTCCACTTT
TRBV12-5	-	TRBJ1-4	14	many	CASGFTLGGEKLFF	TGTGCTAGTGGTTTCACCCTTGGGGGCGAAAAACTGTTTTTT
TRBV19	TRBD1	TRBJ1-1	14	many	CASSVGQGDTEAFF	TGTGCCAGTAGTGTGGGACAGGGAGACACTGAAGCTTTCTTT
TRBV12-3/TRBV12-4	-	TRBJ2-3	13	many	CASTSIPGDTQYF	TGTGCCAGCACGTCCATTCCGGGGGATACGCAGTATTTT
TRBV12-3/TRBV12-4	TRBD2	TRBJ2-1	17	few	CASSSPGSGGAENEQFF	TGTGCCAGCAGTTCTCCGGGTAGCGGGGGGGCCGAAAATGAGCAGTTCTTC
TRBV20-1	-	TRBJ2-7	14	many	CSAESGGRTYEQYF	TGCAGTGCAGAATCCGGGGGCAGGACCTACGAGCAGTACTTC
TRBV18	TRBD1	TRBJ1-1	12	-	CASSAGTDEAFF	TGTGCCAGCTCAGCCGGGACAGATGAAGCTTTCTTT
TRBV12-3/TRBV12-4	TRBD1	TRBJ2-5	14	many	CASSQYRGRETQYF	TGTGCCAGCAGTCAATACAGGGGCCGGGAGACCCAGTACTTC
TRBV19	-	TRBJ1-1	14	many	CASSIAGTNTEAFF	TGTGCCAGTAGTATAGCGGGTACCAACACTGAAGCTTTCTTT
TRBV3-1	-	TRBJ1-6	15	many	CASSQDQGGNSPLHF	TGTGCCAGCAGCCAAGATCAGGGAGGAAATTCACCCCTCCACTTT
TRBV7-9	-	TRBJ2-7	15	many	CASSFPRGANGEQYF	TGTGCCAGCAGCTTCCCCCGGGGGGCCAATGGAGAGCAGTACTTC
TRBV6-1	-	TRBJ1-1	14	few	CASSDRLANTEAFF	TGTGCCAGCAGTGACAGGTTGGCGAACACTGAAGCTTTCTTT
TRBV19	TRBD1	TRBJ1-4	13	few	CASTGTAMEKLFF	TGTGCCAGTACCGGGACAGCAATGGAAAAACTGTTTTTT
TRBV5-5	TRBD1	TRBJ2-7	19	many	CASSYTTGGGGSYSYEQYF	TGTGCCAGCAGCTACACCACAGGGGGAGGTGGGTCCTACTCCTACGAGCAGTACTTC
TRBV5-5	-	TRBJ2-7	17	few	CASSSVPGLDRSYEQYF	TGTGCCAGCAGCTCCGTCCCGGGACTGGACCGGAGCTACGAGCAGTACTTC
TRBV11-2	-	TRBJ2-5	14	many	CASSLDGGRETQYF	TGTGCCAGCAGCTTAGACGGGGGGCGAGAGACCCAGTACTTC
TRBV29-1	-	TRBJ2-3	8	-	CSVPAQYF	TGCAGCGTTCCGGCGCAGTATTTT
TRBV9	TRBD2	TRBJ2-1	14	few	CASSVELAGAEQFF	TGTGCCAGCAGCGTAGAACTAGCGGGGGCTGAGCAGTTCTTC
TRBV6-5	-	TRBJ1-5	14	many	CASSYSTVGQPQHF	TGTGCCAGCAGTTACTCGACGGTAGGTCAGCCCCAGCATTTT
TRBV24-1	-	TRBJ2-3	16	few	CATSPGSAFSTDTQYF	TGTGCCACCAGTCCCGGCAGCGCCTTTAGCACAGATACGCAGTATTTT
TRBV28	-	TRBJ1-2	13	many	CASSFPGGLGYTF	TGTGCCAGCAGTTTTCCGGGGGGTTTAGGCTACACCTTC
TRBV19	-	TRBJ2-1	14	-	CASSIAGSYNEQFF	TGTGCCAGTAGTATTGCTGGGTCCTACAATGAGCAGTTCTTC
TRBV27	TRBD1	TRBJ1-6	14	many	CASRGQGINSPLHF	TGTGCCAGCAGGGGACAGGGGATTAATTCACCCCTCCACTTT
TRBV15	-	TRBJ1-3	16	many	CATSREEWSSGNTIYF	TGTGCCACCAGCAGAGAGGAATGGAGCTCTGGAAACACCATATATTTT
TRBV6-4	-	TRBJ1-2	14	-	CASSLGGFDYGYTF	TGTGCCAGCAGTTTAGGGGGTTTTGATTATGGCTACACCTTC
TRBV19	-	TRBJ1-5	15	few	CASSFTGTSDQPQHF	TGTGCCAGTAGTTTCACAGGGACGTCCGATCAGCCCCAGCATTTT
TRBV12-3/TRBV12-4	TRBD1	TRBJ2-1	12	many	CASTTGGTGQFF	TGTGCCAGCACCACAGGAGGGACAGGGCAGTTCTTC
TRBV2	-	TRBJ2-2	14	many	CASGSGGLAGELFF	TGTGCCAGCGGTTCAGGGGGACTTGCCGGGGAGCTGTTTTTT
TRBV7-7	TRBD1	TRBJ2-2	17	few	CASSPDRDRANTGELFF	TGTGCTAGCAGCCCCGACCGGGACAGGGCGAACACCGGGGAGCTGTTTTTT